The text below deals with one T cell receptor beta chain. Germline-derived CDR1 and CDR2 are KGHSH and LQKENI. The CDR3 contains 15 residues. The ends were cut back, 1 base at V and 6 bases at J, with 12 bases in the middle. This specimen comes from a study of blood T cell repertoires in COVID-19. Across the whole study: Acute-phase and convalescent COVID-19 samples originated in the United States, Italy and Spain.

TCRdb keeps only in-frame clones here, not all; method: immunoSEQ multiplex PCR. This table holds 150,000 or so clones, under 90% found once. The V gene is TRBV18, the J gene TRBJ2-2; D perhaps matches TRBD1 (6 bases). This clonotype originated in a man in his sixties who had recovered from COVID-19. The sample was PBMCs or T cells enriched from blood (not recorded which). In DNA form, the CDR3 reads TGTGCCAGCTCACCACTAACAGGGATCGCCGGGGAGCTGTTTTTT. The encoded protein is CASSPLTGIAGELFF.